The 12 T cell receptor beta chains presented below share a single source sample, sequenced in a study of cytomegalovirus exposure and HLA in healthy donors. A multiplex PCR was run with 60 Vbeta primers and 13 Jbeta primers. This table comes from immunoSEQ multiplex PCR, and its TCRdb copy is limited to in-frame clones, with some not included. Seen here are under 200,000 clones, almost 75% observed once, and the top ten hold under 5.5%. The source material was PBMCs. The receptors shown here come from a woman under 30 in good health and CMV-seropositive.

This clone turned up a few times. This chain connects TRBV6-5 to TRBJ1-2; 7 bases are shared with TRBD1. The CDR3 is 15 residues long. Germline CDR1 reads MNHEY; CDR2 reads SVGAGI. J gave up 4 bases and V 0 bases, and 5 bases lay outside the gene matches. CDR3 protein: CASSYSIRGPYGYTF. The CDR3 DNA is TGTGCCAGCAGTTACTCGATAAGGGGGCCCTATGGCTACACCTTC.

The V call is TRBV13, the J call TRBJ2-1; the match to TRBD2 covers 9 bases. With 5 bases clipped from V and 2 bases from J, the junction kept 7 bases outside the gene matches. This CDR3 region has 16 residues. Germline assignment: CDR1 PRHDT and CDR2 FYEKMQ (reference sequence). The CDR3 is CASSNSSGAAYNEQFF. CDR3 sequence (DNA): TGTGCCAGCAGCAACTCTAGCGGGGCTGCCTACAATGAGCAGTTCTTC.

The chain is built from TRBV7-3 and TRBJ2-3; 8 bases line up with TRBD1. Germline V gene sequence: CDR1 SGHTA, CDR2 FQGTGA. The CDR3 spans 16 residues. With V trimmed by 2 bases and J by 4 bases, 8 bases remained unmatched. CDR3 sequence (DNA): TGTGCCAGCAGCTTAGAGGGCAGGGGGCGTTCAGATACGCAGTATTTT. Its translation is CASSLEGRGRSDTQYF.

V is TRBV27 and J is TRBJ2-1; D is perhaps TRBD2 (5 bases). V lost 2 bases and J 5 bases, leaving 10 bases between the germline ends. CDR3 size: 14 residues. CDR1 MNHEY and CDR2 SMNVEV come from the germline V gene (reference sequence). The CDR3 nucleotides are TGTGCCAGCAGTTTACCGGGGTCCAACAATGAGCAGTTCTTC. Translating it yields CASSLPGSNNEQFF.

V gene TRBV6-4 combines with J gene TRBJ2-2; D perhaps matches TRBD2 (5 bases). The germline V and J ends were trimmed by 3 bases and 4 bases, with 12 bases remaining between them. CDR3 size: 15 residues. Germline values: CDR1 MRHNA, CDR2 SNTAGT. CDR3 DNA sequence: TGTGCCAGCAGTGAAGAGTTTGGGAGCACCGGGGAGCTGTTTTTT. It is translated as CASSEEFGSTGELFF.

The CDR3 sequence is CASSQVNNNEQFF. The CDR3 DNA is TGCGCCAGCAGCCAAGTGAACAACAATGAGCAGTTCTTC. The chain links TRBV4-1 to TRBJ2-1; no firm D call. The ends were cut back, 1 base at V and 5 bases at J, with 6 bases in the middle. The germline V gene has CDR1 MGHRA and CDR2 YSYEKL. The CDR3 consists of 13 residues.

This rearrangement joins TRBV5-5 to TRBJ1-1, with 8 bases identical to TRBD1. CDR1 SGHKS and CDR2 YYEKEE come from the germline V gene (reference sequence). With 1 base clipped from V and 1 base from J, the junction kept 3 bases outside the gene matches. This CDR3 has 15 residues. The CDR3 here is CASSLWQGANTEAFF. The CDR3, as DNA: TGTGCCAGCAGCTTGTGGCAGGGGGCGAACACTGAAGCTTTCTTT.

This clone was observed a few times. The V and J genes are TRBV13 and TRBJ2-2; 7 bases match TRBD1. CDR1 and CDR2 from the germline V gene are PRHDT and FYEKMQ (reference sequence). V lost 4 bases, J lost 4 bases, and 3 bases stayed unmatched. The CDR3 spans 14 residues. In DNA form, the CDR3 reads TGTGCCAGCAGCTGGGGGACAGCCACCGGGGAGCTGTTTTTT. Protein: CASSWGTATGELFF.

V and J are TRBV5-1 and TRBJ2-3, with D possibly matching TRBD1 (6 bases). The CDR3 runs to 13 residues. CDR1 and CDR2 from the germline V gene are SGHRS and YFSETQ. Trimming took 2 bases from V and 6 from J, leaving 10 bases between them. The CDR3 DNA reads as TGCGCCAGCAGCTTTAACGACAGGGATACGCAGTATTTT. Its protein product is CASSFNDRDTQYF.

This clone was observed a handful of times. For the CDR3, the DNA is TGTGCCAGCAGTGAAGACGCATACACAATGGGGACAGGGGTCACAGATACGCAGTATTTT. Translating it yields CASSEDAYTMGTGVTDTQYF. This chain joins TRBV2 and TRBJ2-3; 10 nucleotides line up with TRBD1. Germline V gene data show CDR1 as SNHLY and CDR2 as FYNNEI. Trimming at V came to 1 base and at J to 2 bases, leaving 15 bases not matched to a gene. This CDR3 comprises 20 residues.

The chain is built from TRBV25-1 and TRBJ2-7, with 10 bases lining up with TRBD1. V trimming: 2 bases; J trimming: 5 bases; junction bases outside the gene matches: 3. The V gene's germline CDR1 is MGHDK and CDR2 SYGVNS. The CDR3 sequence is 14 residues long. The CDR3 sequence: CASSEPGQGNEQYF. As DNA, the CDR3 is TGTGCCAGCAGTGAACCGGGACAGGGGAACGAGCAGTACTTC.

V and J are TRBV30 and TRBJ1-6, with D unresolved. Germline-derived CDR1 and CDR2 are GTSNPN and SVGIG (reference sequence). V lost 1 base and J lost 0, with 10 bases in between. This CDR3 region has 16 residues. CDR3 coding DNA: TGTGCCTGGAGTGACGAGTTGAGCTCCTATAATTCACCCCTCCACTTT. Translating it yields CAWSDELSSYNSPLHF. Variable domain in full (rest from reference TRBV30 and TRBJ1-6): SQTIHQWPATLVQPVGSPLSLECTVEGTSNPNLYWYRQAAGRGLQLLFYSVGIGQISSEVPQNLSASRPQDRQFILSSKKLLLSDSGFYLCAWSDELSSYNSPLHFGNGTRLTVT.